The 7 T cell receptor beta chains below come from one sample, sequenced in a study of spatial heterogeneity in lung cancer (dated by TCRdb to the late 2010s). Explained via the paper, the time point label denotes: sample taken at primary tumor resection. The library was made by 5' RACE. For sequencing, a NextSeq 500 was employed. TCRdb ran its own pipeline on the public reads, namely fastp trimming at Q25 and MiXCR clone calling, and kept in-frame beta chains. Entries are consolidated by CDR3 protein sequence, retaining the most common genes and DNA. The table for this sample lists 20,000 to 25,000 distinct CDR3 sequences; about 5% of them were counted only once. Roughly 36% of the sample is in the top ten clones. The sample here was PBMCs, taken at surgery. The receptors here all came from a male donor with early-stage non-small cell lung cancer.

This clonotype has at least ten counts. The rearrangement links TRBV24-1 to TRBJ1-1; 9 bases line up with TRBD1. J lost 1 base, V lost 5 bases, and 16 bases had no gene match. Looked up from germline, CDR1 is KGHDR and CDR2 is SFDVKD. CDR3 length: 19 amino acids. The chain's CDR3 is CATSGPGRTGAAANTEAFF. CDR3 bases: TGTGCCACCAGTGGTCCAGGCCGGACAGGGGCAGCGGCGAACACTGAAGCTTTCTTT.

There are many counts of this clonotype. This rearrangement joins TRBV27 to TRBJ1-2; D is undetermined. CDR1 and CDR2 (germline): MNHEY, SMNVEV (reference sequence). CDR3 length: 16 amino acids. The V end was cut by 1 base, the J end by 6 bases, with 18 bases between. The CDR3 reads CASSLYGWGGSDGYTF. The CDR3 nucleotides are TGTGCCAGCAGTTTATACGGCTGGGGAGGTAGTGATGGCTACACCTTC.

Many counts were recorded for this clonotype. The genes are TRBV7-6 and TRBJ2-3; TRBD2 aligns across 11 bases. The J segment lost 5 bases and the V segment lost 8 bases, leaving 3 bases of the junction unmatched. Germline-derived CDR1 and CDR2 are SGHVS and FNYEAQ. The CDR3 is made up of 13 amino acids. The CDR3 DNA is TGTGCCAGCGGCGGACTAGCGGGAGATACGCAGTATTTT. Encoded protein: CASGGLAGDTQYF.

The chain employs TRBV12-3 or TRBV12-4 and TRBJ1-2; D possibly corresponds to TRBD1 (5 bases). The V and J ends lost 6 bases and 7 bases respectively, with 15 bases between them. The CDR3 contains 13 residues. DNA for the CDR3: TGTGCCAGCAGCTTTTCCCCAGGGACTGGCTACACCTTC. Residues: CASSFSPGTGYTF.

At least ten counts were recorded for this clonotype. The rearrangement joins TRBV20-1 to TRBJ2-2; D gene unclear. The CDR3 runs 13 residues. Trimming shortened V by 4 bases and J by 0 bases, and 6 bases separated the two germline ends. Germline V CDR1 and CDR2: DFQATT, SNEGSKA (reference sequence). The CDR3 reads CSAINTNTGELFF. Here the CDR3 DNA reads TGCAGTGCTATCAACACGAACACCGGGGAGCTGTTTTTT.

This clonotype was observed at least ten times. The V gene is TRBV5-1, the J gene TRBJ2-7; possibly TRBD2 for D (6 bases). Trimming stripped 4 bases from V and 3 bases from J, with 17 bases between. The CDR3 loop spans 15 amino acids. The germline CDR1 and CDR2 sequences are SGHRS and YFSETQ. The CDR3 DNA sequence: TGCGCCAGCAGCCCCGCCCTAGGGGAGGTCTACGAGCAGTACTTC. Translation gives CASSPALGEVYEQYF.

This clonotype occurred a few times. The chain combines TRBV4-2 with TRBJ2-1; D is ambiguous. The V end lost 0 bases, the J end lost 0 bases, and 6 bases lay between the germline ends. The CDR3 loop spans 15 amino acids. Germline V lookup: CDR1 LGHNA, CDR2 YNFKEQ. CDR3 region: CASSQDQVSYNEQFF. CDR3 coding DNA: TGTGCCAGCAGCCAAGACCAGGTCTCCTACAATGAGCAGTTCTTC.